This entry concerns a single TCR beta chain. What it recognizes is unknown. Next came a second PCR, run for roughly 6 to 11 cycles, which used a sample-barcoded 5' primer along with a J-beta primer mix. TCRdb reprocessed the 5' RACE reads with MiXCR, giving one entry per CDR3 protein. The table includes roughly 1,500,000 distinct CDR3 sequences, almost 35% detected once. Healthy Caucasian individuals from Russia aged about 6 to 90 were enrolled as donors. The data were taken from a study of blood T cells in healthy people across ages. General observations from the study: Measured against age, TCR beta diversity per million T cells decreased in a roughly linear manner.

The sequencing input was blood. This receptor was identified in a woman aged 25 to 39 in good health.

This CDR3 reads CASSSTSVSSSYNEQFF. DNA of the CDR3: TGTGCCAGCAGCTCCACTAGCGTGTCTAGCTCCTACAATGAGCAGTTCTTC. V and J are TRBV13 and TRBJ2-1, with 7 bases that match TRBD2. V shed 4 bases and J 0 bases; nucleotides not matched to a gene: 9. CDR3 size: 17 residues. Germline CDR1 is PRHDT and CDR2 is FYEKMQ (reference sequence).